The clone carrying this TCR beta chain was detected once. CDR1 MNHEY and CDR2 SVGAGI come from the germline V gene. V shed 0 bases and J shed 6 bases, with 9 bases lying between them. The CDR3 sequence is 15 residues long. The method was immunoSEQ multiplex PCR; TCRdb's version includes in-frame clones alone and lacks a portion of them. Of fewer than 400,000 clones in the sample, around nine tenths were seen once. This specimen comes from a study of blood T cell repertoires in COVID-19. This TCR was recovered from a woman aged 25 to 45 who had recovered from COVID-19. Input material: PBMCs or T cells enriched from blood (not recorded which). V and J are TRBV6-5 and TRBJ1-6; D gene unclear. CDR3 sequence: CASSYSGGINSPLHF. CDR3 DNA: TGTGCCAGCAGTTACTCGGGAGGGATTAATTCACCCCTCCACTTT.